This record concerns one TCR beta chain sequence. J lost 8 bases, V lost 6 bases, and 5 bases had no gene match. There are 13 residues in the CDR3. This sample was included in a study of blood T cell repertoires in COVID-19. The authors' processing: Amplification from reference gene primers served as the basis for estimated nucleated cell counts. Data came from immunoSEQ multiplex PCR; TCRdb stores just in-frame clones and leaves some out. V, J and clone size are those of that table, while D and trimming were read from the DNA. Seen here are a few hundred thousand clones, around four fifths observed once, and the top ten hold over 4%.

The receptor comes from an older woman with COVID-19, enrolled during active disease. The gene calls are TRBV12-3 or TRBV12-4 and TRBJ1-4; 8 bases are shared with TRBD1. The sequenced material came from peripheral blood. In DNA form, the CDR3 reads TGTGCCAGCAGCCTCAACAGGGGGGAAAAACTGTTTTTT. Translation: CASSLNRGEKLFF.